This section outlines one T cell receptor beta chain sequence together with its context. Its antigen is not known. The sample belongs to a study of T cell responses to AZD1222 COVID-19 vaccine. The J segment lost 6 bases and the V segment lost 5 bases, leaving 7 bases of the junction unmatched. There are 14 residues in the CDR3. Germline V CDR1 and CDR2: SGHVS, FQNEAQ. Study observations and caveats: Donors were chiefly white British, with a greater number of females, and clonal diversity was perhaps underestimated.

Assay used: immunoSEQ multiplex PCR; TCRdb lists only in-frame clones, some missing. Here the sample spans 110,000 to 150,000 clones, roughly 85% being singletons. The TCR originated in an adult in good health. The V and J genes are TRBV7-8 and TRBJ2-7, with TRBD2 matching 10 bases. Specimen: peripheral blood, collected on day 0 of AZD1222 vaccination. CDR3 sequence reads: CASSPSGGALEQYF. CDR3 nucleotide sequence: TGTGCCAGCAGCCCCAGCGGGGGGGCCCTCGAGCAGTACTTC.